This T cell receptor (beta chain) was identified during a study of T cell responses to AZD1222 COVID-19 vaccine. The CDR3 runs 16 residues. Germline-derived CDR1 and CDR2 are SGHNT and YENEEA. Between the trimmed V and J ends, which lost 0 bases and 7 bases, there was a span of 16 bases. The data were produced by immunoSEQ multiplex PCR, yet TCRdb's version contains in-frame clones alone and is incomplete. The sample includes 90,000 to 150,000 clones, approximately 90% of them seen just once. The sequence was collected from an adult in good health. The sequencing here drew on peripheral blood, taken on day 0 of AZD1222 vaccination. This chain links TRBV11-3 with TRBJ2-1; D may be TRBD2 (6 bases). The CDR3 coding sequence is TGTGCCAGCAGCTTAGATGCGACTAGGACGGGGAATGAGCAGTTCTTC. This sequence encodes CASSLDATRTGNEQFF.